These 29 T cell receptor beta chains came from one sample sequenced in a study of blood T cell dynamics during melanoma immunotherapy. Profiling relied on immunoSEQ multiplex PCR, and the TCRdb table lists in-frame clones only, not all of them. In the table there are roughly 16,000 clones, about 94% of which are singletons. Stated time point: week 3, after first cycle of checkpoint inhibitor. Sequencing used effector memory CD8+ T cells from blood, obtained from a patient treated with checkpoint blockade. The receptors were sampled from a human donor with melanoma.

CDR3 protein: CASSQDSLLSQETQYF. The CDR3, as DNA: TGTGCCAGCAGCCAAGATAGTCTCCTAAGCCAAGAGACCCAGTACTTC. The rearrangement uses TRBV4-2 and TRBJ2-5; D remains unclear. V gave up 0 bases and J gave up 1 base, with 12 bases separating them. Germline V lookup: CDR1 LGHNA, CDR2 YNFKEQ. The CDR3 has 16 amino acids.

The chain uses TRBV27 and TRBJ2-1; either TRBD1 or TRBD2 may fit D (5 bases each). CDR3 length: 13 amino acids. V was trimmed by 0 bases and J by 6 bases, leaving 6 bases between them. Germline CDR1 MNHEY, CDR2 SMNVEV (reference sequence). Here the CDR3 reads CASSLSGTNEQFF. The CDR3, as DNA: TGTGCCAGCAGTTTATCTGGGACCAATGAGCAGTTCTTC.

This chain joins TRBV27 and TRBJ2-2, with D unresolved. In germline, CDR1 is MNHEY, CDR2 SMNVEV (reference sequence). V was shortened by 4 bases and J by 2 bases, with 8 bases between the two germline ends. CDR3 length: 14 residues. The CDR3 DNA follows: TGTGCCAGCAGTTCCGGTGTTAACACCGGGGAGCTGTTTTTT. This codes for CASSSGVNTGELFF.

This clone is a singleton in its sample. The chain couples TRBV5-1 to TRBJ2-7, with D possibly matching TRBD2 (5 bases). This CDR3 is 13 amino acids long. Germline V CDR1 and CDR2: SGHRS, YFSETQ. V gave up 2 bases and J gave up 4 bases, with 10 bases separating them. The DNA for the CDR3 is TGCGCCAGCAGCTTCGGCGGACTTTACGAGCAGTACTTC. Its protein product is CASSFGGLYEQYF. Supplemented by reference TRBV5-1 and TRBJ2-7, the full variable domain reads KAGVTQTPRYLIKTRGQQVTLSCSPISGHRSVSWYQQTPGQGLQFLFEYFSETQRNKGNFPGRFSGRQFSNSRSEMNVSTLELGDSALYLCASSFGGLYEQYFGPGTRLTVT.

The gene calls are TRBV9 and TRBJ2-1; the match to TRBD2 covers 10 bases. This CDR3 is 17 amino acids long. Germline CDR1 and CDR2: SGDLS and YYNGEE. V was pared by 0 bases and J by 4 bases, with 7 bases of the junction left unmatched. CDR3 sequence: CASSVVAGGLRYNEQFF. In nucleotides, the CDR3 is TGTGCCAGCAGCGTAGTAGCGGGAGGCCTTCGTTACAATGAGCAGTTCTTC.

The chain links TRBV7-3 to TRBJ2-1, with 11 nucleotides matching TRBD2. The J segment lost 8 bases and the V segment lost 0 bases, leaving 3 bases of the junction unmatched. The CDR3 is made up of 15 amino acids. Germline CDR1 reads SGHTA; CDR2 reads FQGTGA. The CDR3 DNA follows: TGTGCCAGCAGCTTAACGATAGCGGGAGGGGATGAGCAGTTCTTC. Encoded protein: CASSLTIAGGDEQFF. The full variable domain, rest sourced from reference TRBV7-3 and TRBJ2-1, is GAGVSQTPSNKVTEKGKYVELRCDPISGHTALYWYRQSLGQGPEFLIYFQGTGAADDSGLPNDRFFAVRPEGSVSTLKIQRTERGDSAVYLCASSLTIAGGDEQFFGPGTRLTVL.

This clone was observed once. The chain recombines TRBV13 with TRBJ2-1, with TRBD2 matching over 8 bases. V dropped 5 bases and J dropped 3; count of bases not matched to a gene: 18. The CDR3 consists of 19 residues. Germline lookup yields CDR1 PRHDT and CDR2 FYEKMQ (reference sequence). The CDR3 loop is CASSPEAESGSGNYNEQFF. CDR3 coding DNA: TGTGCCAGCAGCCCGGAAGCGGAATCGGGTAGCGGGAACTACAATGAGCAGTTCTTC.

There are a few counts of this clone. The gene calls are TRBV4-2 and TRBJ2-7; tentatively, D is TRBD2 (5 bases). The CDR3 has 13 amino acids. From germline, CDR1 is LGHNA and CDR2 YNFKEQ. V lost 2 bases to trimming and J lost 7 bases, with 12 bases between them. Here the CDR3 DNA reads TGTGCCAGCAGCCAATTGGGAGTCAGGGAGCAGTACTTC. Translation: CASSQLGVREQYF.

This rearrangement joins TRBV4-1 to TRBJ2-1; TRBD2 agrees at 9 bases. The CDR3 runs 17 residues. Germline V lookup: CDR1 MGHRA, CDR2 YSYEKL. After removal of 0 bases from V and 9 bases from J, the junction contained 12 bases not matched to a gene. This chain's CDR3 is CASSQDISSGRRGEQFF. The CDR3 DNA reads TGCGCCAGCAGCCAAGATATTAGTAGCGGGAGACGGGGTGAGCAGTTCTTC.

This chain joins TRBV7-9 and TRBJ2-4, with a possible D match to TRBD2 (6 bases). Looked up from germline, CDR1 is SEHNR and CDR2 is FQNEAQ (reference sequence). CDR3 length equals 16 residues. The ends were cut back, 1 base at V and 0 bases at J, with 10 bases in the middle. CDR3 amino acids: CASSLGGALAKNIQYF. In DNA, the CDR3 is TGTGCCAGCAGCTTAGGCGGGGCCCTAGCCAAAAACATTCAGTACTTC.

The V gene is TRBV6-5, the J gene TRBJ2-5, with TRBD1 matching over 9 bases. The end of the DNA is better explained by TRBJ2-7, so the J call may be wrong. Germline loops: CDR1 MNHEY, CDR2 SVGAGI. CDR3 length equals 13 residues. CDR3 sequence (DNA): TGTGCCAGCAGGACAGGGGGAGGCTACGAGCAGTACTTC. Translated, it gives CASRTGGGYEQYF.

V usage is TRBV28 and J usage is TRBJ2-5; maybe TRBD1 (6 bases). The V end was cut by 3 bases, the J end by 11 bases, with 16 bases between. In germline, CDR1 is MDHEN, CDR2 SYDVKM. This CDR3 contains 13 residues. CDR3: CASSFYEDREQYF. In DNA, the CDR3 is TGTGCCAGCAGTTTTTATGAGGACAGAGAGCAGTACTTC.

V usage is TRBV9 and J usage is TRBJ2-3, with 8 bases fitting TRBD2. From germline, CDR1 is SGDLS and CDR2 YYNGEE. V dropped 7 bases and J dropped 2; count of bases not matched to a gene: 9. The CDR3 has 15 amino acids. The CDR3 protein is CASSTSGGFTDTQYF. CDR3 nucleotides: TGTGCCAGCTCCACAAGCGGGGGTTTCACAGATACGCAGTATTTT.

The chain recombines TRBV9 with TRBJ2-3, with D perhaps matching TRBD1 (5 bases). The CDR3 is made up of 17 amino acids. V was shortened by 2 bases and J by 3 bases, with 19 bases between the two germline ends. Per the germline V gene, CDR1 is SGDLS and CDR2 is YYNGEE. CDR3 nucleotides: TGTGCCAGCAGCGTCGGCAGGGATAGCTATAGGACAGATACGCAGTATTTT. This translates into CASSVGRDSYRTDTQYF.

The genes are TRBV2 and TRBJ2-7; TRBD2 matches 9 bases. The CDR3 runs 15 residues. Germline loops: CDR1 SNHLY, CDR2 FYNNEI. Trimming removed 6 bases from V and 4 bases from J; junction bases left unmatched: 10. CDR3 nucleotides: TGTGCCAGCAGCGATAGCGGGAGAGTCCTTTACGAGCAGTACTTC. Amino acids: CASSDSGRVLYEQYF.

The chain employs TRBV9 and TRBJ2-1; D remains unclear. Looked up from germline, CDR1 is SGDLS and CDR2 is YYNGEE. CDR3 length equals 13 residues. Trimming removed 2 bases at V and 5 bases at J, with 8 bases between. CDR3 sequence (DNA): TGTGCCAGCAGCGTCGTTCTCGACAATGAGCAGTTCTTC. Translated: CASSVVLDNEQFF.

For the CDR3, the DNA is TGCGCCAGCAGAAGGGACGGCACTGAAGCTTTCTTT. Translated: CASRRDGTEAFF. J is TRBJ1-1 and V is TRBV5-1, with TRBD1 as a possible D gene (5 bases). Germline V gene lookup returns CDR1 SGHRS and CDR2 YFSETQ. V shed 5 bases and J shed 4 bases, with 9 bases lying between them. The CDR3 loop spans 12 amino acids.

This chain joins TRBV4-1 and TRBJ2-3, with a tentative D call TRBD2 (5 bases). The germline V and J ends were trimmed by 0 bases and 8 bases, with 9 bases remaining between them. In germline, CDR1 is MGHRA, CDR2 YSYEKL. CDR3 length: 13 residues. The CDR3 bases are TGCGCCAGCAGCCAAGATCAGGAGGTTACGCAGTATTTT. Translating gives CASSQDQEVTQYF.

On this clone: The same CDR3 is also encoded by other DNA sequences in this sample. The chain has TRBV7-9 and TRBJ2-5; D is ambiguous. Germline assignment: CDR1 SEHNR and CDR2 FQNEAQ (reference sequence). The CDR3 is 11 residues long. With 11 bases removed from V and 5 bases from J, the gap between germline ends came to 12 bases. CDR3 sequence (DNA): TGTGCCGTCAGCCCCTTGGAGACCCAGTACTTC. Protein product: CAVSPLETQYF.

The rearrangement uses TRBV7-3 and TRBJ1-1; weak D call: TRBD1 (5 bases). V lost 5 bases and J 1 base, leaving 17 bases between the germline ends. Germline assignment: CDR1 SGHTA and CDR2 FQGTGA. The CDR3 consists of 16 residues. CDR3 nucleotide sequence: TGTGCCAGCAGCCCGGGCCCCCAGGGACCGAACACTGAAGCTTTCTTT. It is translated as CASSPGPQGPNTEAFF.

The chain carries TRBV27 and TRBJ1-1; D is unclear. The V gene lost 1 base and the J gene lost 1 base, with 7 bases spanning the gap. Germline V gives CDR1 MNHEY, CDR2 SMNVEV (reference sequence). The CDR3 spans 14 residues. CDR3 sequence (DNA): TGTGCCAGCAGTTTATGGGGAGAGAACACTGAAGCTTTCTTT. Translating it yields CASSLWGENTEAFF.

This chain joins TRBV5-6 and TRBJ2-1; D is possibly TRBD1 or TRBD2 (6 bases each). Germline V gives CDR1 SGHDT, CDR2 YYEEEE. This CDR3 region has 16 residues. V lost 5 bases to trimming and J lost 6 bases, with 21 bases between them. CDR3: CASRIGYRGLSNEQFF. CDR3 sequence (DNA): TGTGCCAGCAGGATCGGCTATCGGGGGCTAAGCAATGAGCAGTTCTTC.

The chain couples TRBV7-9 to TRBJ2-1, with TRBD2 matching over 7 bases. The CDR3 has 14 amino acids. V trimming: 7 bases; J trimming: 10 bases; junction bases outside the gene matches: 13. Germline V CDR1 and CDR2: SEHNR, FQNEAQ (reference sequence). The CDR3 DNA is TGTGCCAGCAACTCCCCGAGCGAAGCGGGGGAGCAGTTCTTC. It codes for CASNSPSEAGEQFF. The complete variable domain, with remaining parts taken from reference TRBV7-9 and TRBJ2-1, reads DTGVSQNPRHKITKRGQNVTFRCDPISEHNRLYWYRQTLGQGPEFLTYFQNEAQLEKSRLLSDRFSAERPKGSFSTLEIQRTEQGDSAMYLCASNSPSEAGEQFFGPGTRLTVL.

V and J are TRBV9 and TRBJ2-6; D uncertain. V was pared by 1 base and J by 0 bases, with 5 bases between. Germline-derived CDR1 and CDR2 are SGDLS and YYNGEE. CDR3 size: 15 residues. The CDR3: CASSVQDSGANVLTF. The CDR3 nucleotides are TGTGCCAGCAGCGTACAAGACTCTGGGGCCAACGTCCTGACTTTC. Complete variable domain (other parts from reference TRBV9 and TRBJ2-6): DSGVTQTPKHLITATGQRVTLRCSPRSGDLSVYWYQQSLDQGLQFLIQYYNGEERAKGNILERFSAQQFPDLHSELNLSSLELGDSALYFCASSVQDSGANVLTFGAGSRLTVL.

The J gene is TRBJ2-1, the V gene TRBV29-1; a possible D gene is TRBD1 (6 bases). The CDR3 covers 15 residues. The germline V gene has CDR1 SQVTM and CDR2 ANQGSEA. V gave up 6 bases and J gave up 0 bases, with 15 bases separating them. This CDR3 is CSVEKQGSSYNEQFF. The DNA for the CDR3 is TGCAGCGTAGAAAAACAGGGAAGCTCCTACAATGAGCAGTTCTTC.

This CDR3 reads CASSFNTHTDTQYF. The CDR3 bases are TGTGCCAGCAGCTTTAACACGCACACAGATACGCAGTATTTT. The chain employs TRBV5-5 and TRBJ2-3; D not resolved. Germline CDR1 reads SGHKS; CDR2 reads YYEKEE (reference sequence). Trimming took 2 bases from V and 2 from J, leaving 9 bases between them. This CDR3 comprises 14 residues.

The chain has TRBV14 and TRBJ2-7; 9 bases are a match to TRBD2. Per the germline V gene, CDR1 is SGHDN and CDR2 is FVKESK. The CDR3 is 15 residues long. Losses at the gene ends were 4 bases for V and 4 bases for J; bases not matched to a gene: 8. CDR3 DNA sequence: TGTGCCAGCAGCCCCAGGAGCGGGAGGAGATACGAGCAGTACTTC. Its protein is CASSPRSGRRYEQYF.

This chain connects TRBV13 to TRBJ2-1; TRBD2 agrees at 7 bases. The CDR3 loop spans 15 amino acids. V lost 3 bases to trimming and J lost 0 bases; unmatched junction nucleotides: 2. The germline gives CDR1 PRHDT, CDR2 FYEKMQ (reference sequence). DNA for the CDR3: TGTGCCAGCAGCTTCGGCGGGAGCTCCTACAATGAGCAGTTCTTC. This translates into CASSFGGSSYNEQFF.

This chain connects TRBV2 to TRBJ1-1, with D tentatively TRBD1 (5 bases). The CDR3 has 15 residues. V was trimmed by 0 bases and J by 5 bases, leaving 13 bases between them. The V gene's germline CDR1 is SNHLY and CDR2 FYNNEI. The CDR3 sequence is CASSEAQGTRTEAFF. DNA of the CDR3: TGTGCCAGCAGTGAAGCGCAGGGAACAAGGACTGAAGCTTTCTTT. The full variable domain, rest sourced from reference TRBV2 and TRBJ1-1, is EPEVTQTPSHQVTQMGQEVILRCVPISNHLYFYWYRQILGQKVEFLVSFYNNEISEKSEIFDDQFSVERPDGSNFTLKIRSTKLEDSAMYFCASSEAQGTRTEAFFGQGTRLTVV.